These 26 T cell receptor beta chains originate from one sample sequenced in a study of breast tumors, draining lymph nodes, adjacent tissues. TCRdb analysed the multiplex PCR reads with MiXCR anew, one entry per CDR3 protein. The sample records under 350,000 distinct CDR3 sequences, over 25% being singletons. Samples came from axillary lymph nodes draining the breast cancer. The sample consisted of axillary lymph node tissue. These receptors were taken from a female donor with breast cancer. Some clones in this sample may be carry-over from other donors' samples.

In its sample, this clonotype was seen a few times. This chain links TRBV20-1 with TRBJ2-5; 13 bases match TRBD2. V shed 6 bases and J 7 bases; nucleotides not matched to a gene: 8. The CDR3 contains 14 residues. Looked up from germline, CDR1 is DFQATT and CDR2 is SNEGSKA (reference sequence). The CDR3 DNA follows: TGCAGTGCCGGACTAGCGGGAGCGTCAGCGACCCAGTACTTC. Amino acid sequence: CSAGLAGASATQYF.

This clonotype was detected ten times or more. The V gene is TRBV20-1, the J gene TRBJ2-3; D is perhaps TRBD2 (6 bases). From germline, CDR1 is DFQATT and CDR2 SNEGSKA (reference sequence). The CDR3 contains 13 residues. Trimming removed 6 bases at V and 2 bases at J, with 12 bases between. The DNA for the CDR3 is TGCAGTGCCAGGACTACTTTCACAGATACGCAGTATTTT. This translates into CSARTTFTDTQYF.

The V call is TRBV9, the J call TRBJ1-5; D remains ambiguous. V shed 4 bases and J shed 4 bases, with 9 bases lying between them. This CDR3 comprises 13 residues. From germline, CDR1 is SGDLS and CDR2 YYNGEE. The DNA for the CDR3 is TGTGCCAGCAGCTTGGTCCAGAATCAGCCCCAGCATTTT. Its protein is CASSLVQNQPQHF.

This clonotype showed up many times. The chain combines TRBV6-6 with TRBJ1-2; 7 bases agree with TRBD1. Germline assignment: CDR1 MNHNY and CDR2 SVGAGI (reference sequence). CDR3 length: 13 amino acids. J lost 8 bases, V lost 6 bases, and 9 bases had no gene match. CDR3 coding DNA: TGTGCCAGCAGCCAAAACAGGGGTGGAGGCTACACCTTC. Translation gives CASSQNRGGGYTF.

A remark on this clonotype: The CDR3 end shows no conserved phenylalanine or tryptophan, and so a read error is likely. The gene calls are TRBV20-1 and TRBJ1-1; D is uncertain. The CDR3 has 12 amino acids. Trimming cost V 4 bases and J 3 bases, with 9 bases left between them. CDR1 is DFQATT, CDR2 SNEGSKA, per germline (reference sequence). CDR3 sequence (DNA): TGCAGTGCTAAATCCGGGGACACTGAAGCTTTCCTT. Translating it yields CSAKSGDTEAFL.

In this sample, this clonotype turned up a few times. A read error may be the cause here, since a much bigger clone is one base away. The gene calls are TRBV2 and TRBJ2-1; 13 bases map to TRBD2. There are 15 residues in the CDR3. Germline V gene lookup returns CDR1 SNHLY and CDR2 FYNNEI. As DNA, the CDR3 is TGTGCCAGCAGCGTTACTAGCGGGAGGGCCTCTGAGCAGCTCTTC. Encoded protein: CASSVTSGRASEQLF.

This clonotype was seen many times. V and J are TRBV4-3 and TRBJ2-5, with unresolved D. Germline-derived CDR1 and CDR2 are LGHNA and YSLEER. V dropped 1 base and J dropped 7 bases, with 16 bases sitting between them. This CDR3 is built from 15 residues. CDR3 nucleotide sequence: TGCGCCAGCAGCCAAGCGACCGAGAGTGTTGGGACCCAGTACTTC. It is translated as CASSQATESVGTQYF.

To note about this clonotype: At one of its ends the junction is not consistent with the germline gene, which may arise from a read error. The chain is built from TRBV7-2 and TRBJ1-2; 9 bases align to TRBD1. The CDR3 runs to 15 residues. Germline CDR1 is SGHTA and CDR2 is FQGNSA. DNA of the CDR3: TGTGCCAGCAGCTTATCAGGACAGGGGCACTATGGCTACCCCTTC. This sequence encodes CASSLSGQGHYGYPF.

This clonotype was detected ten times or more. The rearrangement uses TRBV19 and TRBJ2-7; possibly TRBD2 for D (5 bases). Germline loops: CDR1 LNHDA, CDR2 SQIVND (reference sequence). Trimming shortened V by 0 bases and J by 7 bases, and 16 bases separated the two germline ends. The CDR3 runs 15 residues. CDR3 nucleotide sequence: TGTGCCAGTAGTATAGAGGAGGCTAGTCGGTCAGAGCAGTACTTC. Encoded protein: CASSIEEASRSEQYF.

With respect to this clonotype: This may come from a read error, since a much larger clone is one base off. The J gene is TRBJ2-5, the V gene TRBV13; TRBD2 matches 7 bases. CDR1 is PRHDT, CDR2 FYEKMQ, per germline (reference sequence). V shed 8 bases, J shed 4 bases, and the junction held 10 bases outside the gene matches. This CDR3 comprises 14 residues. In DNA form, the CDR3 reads TGTGCCAGCCGTTCCCCGGGAGGATCAGAGACCCAGTACTTC. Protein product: CASRSPGGSETQYF.

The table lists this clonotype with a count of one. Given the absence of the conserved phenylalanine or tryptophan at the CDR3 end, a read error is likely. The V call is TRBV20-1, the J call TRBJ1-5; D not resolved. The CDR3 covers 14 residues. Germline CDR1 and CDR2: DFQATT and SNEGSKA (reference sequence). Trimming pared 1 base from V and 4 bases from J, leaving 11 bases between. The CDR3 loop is CSARVLDPNQPQHG. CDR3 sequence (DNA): TGCAGTGCTAGAGTACTGGACCCGAATCAGCCCCAGCATGGT.

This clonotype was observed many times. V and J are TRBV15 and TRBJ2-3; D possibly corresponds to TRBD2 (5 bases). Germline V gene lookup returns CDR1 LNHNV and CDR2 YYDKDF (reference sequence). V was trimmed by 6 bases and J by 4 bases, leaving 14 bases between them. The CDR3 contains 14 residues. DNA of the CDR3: TGTGCCACCAGGGGCCGGGGAAGGGCAGATACGCAGTATTTT. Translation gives CATRGRGRADTQYF.

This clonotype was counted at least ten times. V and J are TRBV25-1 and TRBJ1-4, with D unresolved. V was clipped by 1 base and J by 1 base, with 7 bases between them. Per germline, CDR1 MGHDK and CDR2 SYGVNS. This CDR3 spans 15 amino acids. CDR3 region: CASSEFGETNEKLFF. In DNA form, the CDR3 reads TGTGCCAGCAGTGAATTTGGGGAAACTAATGAAAAACTGTTTTTT. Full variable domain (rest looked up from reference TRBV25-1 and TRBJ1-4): EADIYQTPRYLVIGTGKKITLECSQTMGHDKMYWYQQDPGMELHLIHYSYGVNSTEKGDLSSESTVSRIRTEHFPLTLESARPSHTSQYLCASSEFGETNEKLFFGSGTQLSVL.

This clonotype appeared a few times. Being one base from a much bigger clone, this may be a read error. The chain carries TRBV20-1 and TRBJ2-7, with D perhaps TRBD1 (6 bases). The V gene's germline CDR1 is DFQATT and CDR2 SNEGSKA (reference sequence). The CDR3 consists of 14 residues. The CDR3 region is CSASSQDSSYEQCF. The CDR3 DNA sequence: TGCAGTGCTAGTTCCCAGGACAGCTCCTACGAGCAGTGCTTC.

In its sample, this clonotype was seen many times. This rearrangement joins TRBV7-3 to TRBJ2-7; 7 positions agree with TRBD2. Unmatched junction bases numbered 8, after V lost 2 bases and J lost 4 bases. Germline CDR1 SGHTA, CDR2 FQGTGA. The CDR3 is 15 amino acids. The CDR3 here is CASSLSGGGAYEQYF. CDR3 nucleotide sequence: TGTGCCAGCAGCTTATCTGGCGGGGGAGCTTACGAGCAGTACTTC.

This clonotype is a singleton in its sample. CDR3 amino acids: CARATSGTYEQYF. As DNA, the CDR3 is TGTGCCAGAGCGACTAGCGGGACCTACGAGCAGTACTTC. The genes are TRBV6-4 and TRBJ2-7; 11 bases map to TRBD2. The J segment lost 2 bases and the V segment lost 9 bases, leaving 3 bases of the junction unmatched. CDR3 size: 13 residues. Per the germline V gene, CDR1 is MRHNA and CDR2 is SNTAGT.

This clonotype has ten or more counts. The CDR3 bases are TGTGCCAGCAGCTCGCCGGACAGGGAGGCTGGAGGGCCCCAGCATTTT. Amino acids: CASSSPDREAGGPQHF. The chain couples TRBV5-5 to TRBJ1-5; 8 nucleotides line up with TRBD1. Germline-derived CDR1 and CDR2 are SGHKS and YYEKEE (reference sequence). Trimming cost V 3 bases and J 9 bases; bases outside gene matches: 14. There are 16 residues in the CDR3.

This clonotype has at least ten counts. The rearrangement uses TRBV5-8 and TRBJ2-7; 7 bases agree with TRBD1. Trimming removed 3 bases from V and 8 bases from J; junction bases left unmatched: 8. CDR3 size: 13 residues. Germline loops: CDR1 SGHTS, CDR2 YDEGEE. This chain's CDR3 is CASSSGQSNKQYF. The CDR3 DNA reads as TGTGCCAGCAGCTCGGGACAGTCTAACAAGCAGTACTTC.

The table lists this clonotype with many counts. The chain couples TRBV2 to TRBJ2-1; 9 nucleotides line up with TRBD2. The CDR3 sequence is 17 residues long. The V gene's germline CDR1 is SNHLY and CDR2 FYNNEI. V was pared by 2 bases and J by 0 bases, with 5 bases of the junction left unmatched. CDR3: CASSERASGTSYNEQFF. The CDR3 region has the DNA TGTGCCAGCAGTGAACGGGCTAGCGGGACCTCCTACAATGAGCAGTTCTTC. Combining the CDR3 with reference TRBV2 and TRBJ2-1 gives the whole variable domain EPEVTQTPSHQVTQMGQEVILRCVPISNHLYFYWYRQILGQKVEFLVSFYNNEISEKSEIFDDQFSVERPDGSNFTLKIRSTKLEDSAMYFCASSERASGTSYNEQFFGPGTRLTVL.

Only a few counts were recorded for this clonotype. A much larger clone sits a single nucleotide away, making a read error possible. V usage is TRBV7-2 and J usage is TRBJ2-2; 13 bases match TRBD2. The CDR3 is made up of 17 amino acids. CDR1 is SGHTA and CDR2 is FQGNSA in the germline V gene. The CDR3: CAGSSERTSGGTGELFF. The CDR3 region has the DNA TGTGCCGGCAGCTCCGAGCGGACTAGCGGGGGCACCGGGGAGCTGTTTTTT.

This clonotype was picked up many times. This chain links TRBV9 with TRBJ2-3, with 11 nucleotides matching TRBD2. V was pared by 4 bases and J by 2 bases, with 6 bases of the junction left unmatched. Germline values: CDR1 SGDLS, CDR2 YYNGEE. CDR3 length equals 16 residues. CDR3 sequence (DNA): TGTGCCAGCAGCTCGGGACTAGCGGACTTCACAGATACGCAGTATTTT. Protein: CASSSGLADFTDTQYF.

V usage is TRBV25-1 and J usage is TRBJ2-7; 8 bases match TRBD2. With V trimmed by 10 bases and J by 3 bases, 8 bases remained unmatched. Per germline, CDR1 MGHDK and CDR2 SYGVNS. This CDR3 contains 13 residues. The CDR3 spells CAILAGEHYEQYF. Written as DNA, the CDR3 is TGTGCCATTCTAGCGGGTGAACACTACGAGCAGTACTTC.

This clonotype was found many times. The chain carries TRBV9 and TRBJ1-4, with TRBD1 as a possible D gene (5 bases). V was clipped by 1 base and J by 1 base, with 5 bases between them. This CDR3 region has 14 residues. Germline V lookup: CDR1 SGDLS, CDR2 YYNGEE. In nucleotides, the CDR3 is TGTGCCAGCAGCGTACAGGGAACTAATGAAAAACTGTTTTTT. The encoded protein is CASSVQGTNEKLFF.

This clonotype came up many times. The DNA of the CDR3 is TGTGCCAGCAGCCAATATCGTCGGGGGGAGCTGTTTTTT. Translating gives CASSQYRRGELFF. The chain has TRBV3-1 and TRBJ2-2; D is undetermined. The V end was cut by 2 bases, the J end by 8 bases, with 9 bases between. Germline CDR1 and CDR2: LGHDT and YNNKEL (reference sequence). This CDR3 has 13 residues.

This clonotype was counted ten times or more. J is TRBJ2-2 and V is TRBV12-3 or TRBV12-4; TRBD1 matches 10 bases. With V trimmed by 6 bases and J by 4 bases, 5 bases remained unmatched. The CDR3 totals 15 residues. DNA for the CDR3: TGTGCCAGCAGGGGACAGGGGAGGGTCACCGGGGAGCTGTTTTTT. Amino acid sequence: CASRGQGRVTGELFF.

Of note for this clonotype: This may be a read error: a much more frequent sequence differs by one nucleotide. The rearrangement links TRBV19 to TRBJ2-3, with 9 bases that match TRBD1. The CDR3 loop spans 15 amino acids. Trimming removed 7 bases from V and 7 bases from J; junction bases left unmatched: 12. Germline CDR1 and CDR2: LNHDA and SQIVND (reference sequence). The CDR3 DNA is TGTGCCAGTAATATGTACCGGGACAGGGCTAATACGCAGTATTTT. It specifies CASNMYRDRANTQYF.